This is a list of T cell receptor beta chains from one sample in a study of blood T cell repertoires in COVID-19. Libraries were prepared by immunoSEQ multiplex PCR; TCRdb keeps only in-frame clonotypes and omits some of them. The sample has about 130,000 clones, roughly four fifths seen once. The sequencing input was peripheral blood. The origin of the receptors is a man between 35 and 55 years old with active or convalescent COVID-19. CDR3s include the opening cysteine and the closing phenylalanine or tryptophan. The order of the fields is D gene, CDR3 length, clone size, J gene, V gene, CDR3 protein, CDR3 DNA. The D gene is left open where the match is weak. Clone size is shown for a subset of rows, as once, few, many or a class of expanded clone.

TRBD2,16,NA,TRBJ2-5,TRBV7-3,CASSSLSGAKQETQYF,TGTGCCAGCAGCTCCCTTAGCGGGGCAAAGCAAGAGACCCAGTACTTC
NA,12,NA,TRBJ1-1,TRBV9,CASSAQQGAAFF,TGTGCCAGCAGCGCCCAACAGGGTGCCGCTTTCTTT
NA,17,NA,TRBJ1-5,TRBV9,CASSPRTVQFSNQPQHF,TGTGCCAGCAGCCCCCGGACAGTCCAGTTTAGCAATCAGCCCCAGCATTTT
TRBD1,13,NA,TRBJ2-7,TRBV29-1,CSVEDDTGGEQYF,TGCAGCGTTGAAGATGACACAGGGGGCGAGCAGTACTTC
NA,16,NA,TRBJ1-1,TRBV24-1,CATSVPIGGVSTEAFF,TGTGCCACCAGTGTTCCTATAGGCGGGGTGAGCACTGAAGCTTTCTTT
TRBD1,14,few,TRBJ1-5,TRBV18,CASSRDREYQPQHF,TGTGCCAGCTCCCGGGACAGGGAGTATCAGCCCCAGCATTTT
TRBD1,14,NA,TRBJ2-7,TRBV6-5,CASSQWTGAGEQYF,TGTGCCAGCAGTCAGTGGACAGGGGCGGGTGAGCAGTACTTC
TRBD2,18,NA,TRBJ2-7,TRBV3-1/TRBV3-2,CASSQDIVRLAGGHEQYF,TGTGCCAGCAGCCAAGATATCGTCCGACTAGCGGGGGGACACGAGCAGTACTTC
NA,13,NA,TRBJ1-2,TRBV27,CASSLWGDYGYTF,TGTGCCAGCAGTTTATGGGGGGACTATGGCTACACCTTC
TRBD2,16,NA,TRBJ2-3,TRBV9,CASSLRGGDSTDTQYF,TGTGCCAGCAGCCTTCGCGGGGGGGATAGCACAGATACGCAGTATTTT
TRBD1,17,NA,TRBJ1-2,TRBV9,CASSVTKDRGLSYGYTF,TGTGCCAGCAGCGTTACCAAGGACAGGGGGCTTAGCTATGGCTACACCTTC
NA,15,many,TRBJ1-6,TRBV5-1,CASSYSSSYNSPLHF,TGCGCCAGCAGTTATTCTAGCTCCTATAATTCACCCCTCCACTTT
NA,14,NA,TRBJ2-2,TRBV18,CASSPPGDTGELFF,TGTGCCAGCTCACCACCAGGGGACACCGGGGAGCTGTTTTTT
NA,15,NA,TRBJ1-3,TRBV6-5,CASSRGLPSGNTIYF,TGTGCCAGCAGTAGGGGACTGCCCTCTGGAAACACCATATATTTT
TRBD1,15,NA,TRBJ1-1,TRBV5-8,CASSPENRGNTEAFF,TGTGCCAGCAGCCCGGAGAACAGGGGGAACACTGAAGCTTTCTTT
TRBD2,17,NA,TRBJ2-5,TRBV4-1,CASSQGASGGALETQYF,TGCGCCAGCAGCCAAGGGGCTAGCGGGGGGGCACTAGAGACCCAGTACTTC
NA,13,once,TRBJ1-4,TRBV29-1,CSVTGTANEKLFF,TGCAGCGTAACAGGGACGGCTAATGAAAAACTGTTTTTT
TRBD1,17,NA,TRBJ1-3,TRBV5-1,CASSLELDRGTGNTIYF,TGCGCCAGCAGCTTGGAATTGGACAGGGGAACCGGAAACACCATATATTTT
TRBD2,15,NA,TRBJ2-2,TRBV18,CASSKPRGGTGELFF,TGTGCCAGCTCAAAGCCTCGGGGGGGCACCGGGGAGCTGTTTTTT
NA,12,NA,TRBJ2-5,TRBV29-1,CSVERDSETQYF,TGCAGCGTTGAGAGGGATTCCGAGACCCAGTACTTC
NA,20,NA,TRBJ1-3,TRBV12-5,CASGLVGWIGGSGTGNTIYF,TGTGCTAGTGGTTTGGTAGGATGGATAGGTGGATCCGGGACTGGAAACACCATATATTTT
NA,16,NA,TRBJ2-3,TRBV3-1/TRBV3-2,CASSQEVGTSTDTQYF,TGTGCCAGCAGCCAAGAGGTGGGGACTAGCACAGATACGCAGTATTTT
TRBD1,15,NA,TRBJ2-2,TRBV3-1/TRBV3-2,CASSVQGALAGELFF,TGTGCCAGCAGCGTTCAGGGGGCGCTTGCCGGGGAGCTGTTTTTT
NA,14,NA,TRBJ1-5,TRBV19,CASSMERGNQPQHF,TGTGCCAGTAGTATGGAAAGGGGGAATCAGCCCCAGCATTTT
TRBD1,12,NA,TRBJ1-1,TRBV29-1,CSVENRGAEAFF,TGCAGCGTAGAAAACAGGGGGGCTGAAGCTTTCTTT
NA,15,NA,TRBJ1-3,TRBV28,CASSPTTGPGNTIYF,TGTGCCAGCAGTCCGACCACAGGGCCCGGAAACACCATATATTTT
NA,14,once,TRBJ1-4,TRBV10-3,CAIKSDGGSEKLFF,TGTGCCATCAAATCTGATGGAGGGTCTGAAAAACTGTTTTTT
TRBD2,15,once,TRBJ2-5,TRBV6-5,CASGLDGGGQETQYF,TGTGCCAGCGGTCTTGACGGGGGGGGTCAAGAGACCCAGTACTTC
NA,15,few,TRBJ1-6,TRBV27,CASSLSPGEISPLHF,TGTGCCAGCAGTTTATCCCCTGGGGAGATTTCACCCCTCCACTTT
TRBD1,14,NA,TRBJ1-1,TRBV25-1,CASSGRTGHTEAFF,TGTGCCAGCAGTGGACGGACAGGTCACACTGAAGCTTTCTTT
NA,16,NA,TRBJ1-3,TRBV7-3,CASIGPGGRGGNTIYF,TGTGCCAGCATTGGCCCCGGGGGGCGCGGTGGAAACACCATATATTTT
NA,11,NA,TRBJ1-2,TRBV20-1,CSGSTNYGYTF,TGCAGTGGGAGCACCAACTATGGCTACACCTTC
NA,14,NA,TRBJ1-5,TRBV4-1,CASSQGSGDQPQHF,TGCGCCAGCAGCCAAGGATCCGGGGATCAGCCCCAGCATTTT
TRBD1,14,NA,TRBJ2-5,TRBV7-9,CASSFDRGDETQYF,TGTGCCAGCAGCTTCGACAGGGGAGACGAGACCCAGTACTTC
NA,14,NA,TRBJ1-1,TRBV2,CASSEAQMNTEAFF,TGTGCCAGCAGTGAAGCGCAGATGAACACTGAAGCTTTCTTT
NA,15,NA,TRBJ2-5,TRBV9,CASSVGEPRGETQYF,TGTGCCAGCAGCGTAGGGGAACCCCGGGGAGAGACCCAGTACTTC
NA,15,NA,TRBJ1-4,TRBV5-5,CASSLRPGANEKLFF,TGTGCCAGCAGCCTGCGACCAGGGGCTAATGAAAAACTGTTTTTT
TRBD2,17,NA,TRBJ2-1,TRBV5-1,CASSLASGGAPYNEQFF,TGCGCCAGCAGCTTGGCCTCCGGGGGGGCCCCCTACAATGAGCAGTTCTTC
TRBD1,17,NA,TRBJ2-3,TRBV24-1,CATSDPPGTGPSDTQYF,TGTGCCACCAGTGACCCCCCCGGGACAGGGCCGTCGGATACGCAGTATTTT
TRBD2,13,NA,TRBJ2-7,TRBV29-1,CSVETSGEDEQYF,TGCAGCGTTGAAACTAGCGGGGAAGACGAGCAGTACTTC
NA,13,NA,TRBJ2-7,TRBV12-3/TRBV12-4,CASSETSSYEQYF,TGTGCCAGCAGTGAGACTAGTTCCTACGAGCAGTACTTC
NA,13,NA,TRBJ2-7,TRBV12-3/TRBV12-4,CASSFGVSYEQYF,TGTGCCAGCAGTTTCGGGGTCTCCTACGAGCAGTACTTC
NA,15,NA,TRBJ2-2,TRBV7-3,CASSSHGGNTGELFF,TGTGCCAGCAGCTCCCATGGAGGGAACACCGGGGAGCTGTTTTTT
NA,13,NA,TRBJ1-6,TRBV7-9,CASSLGEGLSLHF,TGTGCCAGCAGCCTCGGGGAGGGTTTATCCCTCCACTTT
NA,17,NA,TRBJ1-5,TRBV27,CASSLLGAGRSNQPQHF,TGTGCCAGCAGTTTATTAGGTGCAGGGCGGAGCAATCAGCCCCAGCATTTT
TRBD1,15,NA,TRBJ2-7,TRBV10-2,CASSEPGTAHYEQYF,TGCGCCAGCAGTGAGCCCGGGACAGCACACTACGAGCAGTACTTC
NA,14,once,TRBJ2-1,TRBV7-2,CASGPGHSYNEQFF,TGTGCCAGCGGACCGGGACATTCGTACAATGAGCAGTTCTTC
NA,14,NA,TRBJ1-5,TRBV19,CASSIRTENQPQHF,TGTGCCAGTAGTATTAGGACTGAAAATCAGCCCCAGCATTTT
TRBD1,14,NA,TRBJ2-5,TRBV9,CASSNRQGRETQYF,TGTGCCAGCAGCAACCGACAGGGTAGGGAGACCCAGTACTTC
TRBD1,15,NA,TRBJ1-6,TRBV6-5,CASRTMGQGESPLHF,TGTGCCAGCAGGACAATGGGACAGGGGGAGTCACCCCTCCACTTT
NA,14,NA,TRBJ2-5,TRBV5-6,CASSFRSQGETQYF,TGTGCCAGCAGCTTTCGGAGTCAGGGAGAGACCCAGTACTTC
TRBD1,16,once,TRBJ1-4,TRBV4-1,CASSQEERQGNKKLFF,TGCGCCAGCAGCCAAGAGGAGAGACAGGGAAATAAAAAACTGTTTTTT
NA,13,NA,TRBJ2-2,TRBV24-1,CATSERDTGELFF,TGTGCCACCAGTGAACGGGACACCGGGGAGCTGTTTTTT
TRBD1,14,NA,TRBJ1-1,TRBV6-5,CASRRDRGNTEAFF,TGTGCCAGCAGACGGGACAGGGGGAACACTGAAGCTTTCTTT
NA,13,NA,TRBJ2-1,TRBV10-1,CASSEVGGDEQFF,TGCGCCAGCAGTGAGGTAGGGGGGGATGAGCAGTTCTTC
TRBD1,15,NA,TRBJ2-1,TRBV5-1,CASSLTGESYNEQFF,TGCGCCAGCAGCTTGACAGGGGAGTCCTACAATGAGCAGTTCTTC
NA,14,NA,TRBJ1-2,TRBV5-1,CASSPGAPNYGYTF,TGCGCCAGCAGCCCAGGGGCCCCTAACTATGGCTACACCTTC
NA,14,NA,TRBJ1-3,TRBV9,CASSPRGGGNTIYF,TGTGCCAGCAGCCCCCGGGGAGGCGGGAACACCATATATTTT